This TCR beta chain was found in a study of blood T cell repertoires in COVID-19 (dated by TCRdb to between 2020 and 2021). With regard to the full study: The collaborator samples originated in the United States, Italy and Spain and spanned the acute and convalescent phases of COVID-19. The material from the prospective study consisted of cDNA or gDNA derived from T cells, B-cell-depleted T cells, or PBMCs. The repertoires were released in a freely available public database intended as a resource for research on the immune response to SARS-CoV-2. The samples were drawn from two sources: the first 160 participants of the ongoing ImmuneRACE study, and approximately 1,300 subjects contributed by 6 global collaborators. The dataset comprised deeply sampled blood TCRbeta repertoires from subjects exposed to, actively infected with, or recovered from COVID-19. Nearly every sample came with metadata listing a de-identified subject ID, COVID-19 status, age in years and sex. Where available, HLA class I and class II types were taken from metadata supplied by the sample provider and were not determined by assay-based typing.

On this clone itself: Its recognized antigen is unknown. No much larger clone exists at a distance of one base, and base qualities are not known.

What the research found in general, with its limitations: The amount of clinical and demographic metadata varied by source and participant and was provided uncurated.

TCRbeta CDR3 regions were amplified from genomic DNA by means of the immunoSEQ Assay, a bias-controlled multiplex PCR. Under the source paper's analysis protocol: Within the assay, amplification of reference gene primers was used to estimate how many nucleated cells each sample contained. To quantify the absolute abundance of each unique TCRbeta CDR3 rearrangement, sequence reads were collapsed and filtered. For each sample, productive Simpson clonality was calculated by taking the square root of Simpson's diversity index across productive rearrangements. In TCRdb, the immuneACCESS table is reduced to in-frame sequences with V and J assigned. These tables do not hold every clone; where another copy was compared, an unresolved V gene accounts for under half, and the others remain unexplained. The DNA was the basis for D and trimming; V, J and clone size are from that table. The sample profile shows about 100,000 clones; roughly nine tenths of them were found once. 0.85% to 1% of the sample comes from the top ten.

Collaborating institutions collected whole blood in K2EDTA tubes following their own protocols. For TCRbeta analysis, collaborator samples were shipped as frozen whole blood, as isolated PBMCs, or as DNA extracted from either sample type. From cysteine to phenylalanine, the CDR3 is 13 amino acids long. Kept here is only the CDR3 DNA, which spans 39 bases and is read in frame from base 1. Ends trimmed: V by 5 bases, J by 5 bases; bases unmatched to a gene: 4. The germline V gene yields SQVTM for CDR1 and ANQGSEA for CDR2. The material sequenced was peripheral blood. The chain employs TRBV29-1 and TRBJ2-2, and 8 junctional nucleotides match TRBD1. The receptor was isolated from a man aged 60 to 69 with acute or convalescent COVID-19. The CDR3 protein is CSVKTGETGELFF. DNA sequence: TGCAGCGTTAAGACAGGGGAGACCGGGGAGCTGTTTTTT.